This T cell receptor beta chain comes out of a study of blood T cell repertoires in COVID-19. Study-wide context: Sources were T cells, B-cell-depleted T cells, or PBMCs; the material itself was cDNA or gDNA.

Profiled with immunoSEQ multiplex PCR; TCRdb holds only in-frame clones, not every one. The table has around 200,000 clones, 85% seen once. This CDR3 is 14 amino acids long. V dropped 5 bases and J dropped 5 bases, with 17 bases sitting between them. CDR1 is SGHDT, CDR2 YYEEEE, per germline. Participants' own reports of clinical history determined their cohort assignment. This receptor was taken from a man aged 35 to 55 who had recovered from COVID-19. V is TRBV5-6 and J is TRBJ2-7, with a weak D call TRBD1 (7 bases). Sequenced input: PBMCs or T cells enriched from blood (not recorded which). The chain's CDR3 is CASRRGTRGDEQYF. In DNA form, the CDR3 reads TGTGCCAGCAGGAGGGGGACCAGGGGGGACGAGCAGTACTTC.